This T cell receptor beta chain was documented in a study of T cells in Graves' hyperthyroidism and ophthalmopathy. Study results and limitations: In simple terms, a model built on 13 V-J features told ophthalmopathy apart from stable hyperthyroidism.

Using RNA transcripts as the source, TCR beta CDR3 regions were amplified. With the HTBI primer set, the TCR CDR3 went through a first round of RT-PCR. TCRdb independently ran MiXCR on the multiplex PCR reads; one entry per CDR3 protein. The repertoire has roughly 630,000 distinct CDR3 sequences, 15% to 19% of them found once; the top ten carry approximately 7%. With respect to this clonotype: The antigen is undetermined. A much larger clone differs from this one at a single base, so this may be a read error.

It was 8.5 to 10 ml of fresh peripheral blood that supplied the PBMCs. Material: blood. The origin of this receptor is a woman in her twenties or thirties with Graves' hyperthyroidism.

CDR3 loop: CASSRNSGRIHEQYF. The CDR3 nucleotides read TGTGCCAGCTCACGGAATAGCGGTCGCATCCACGAGCAGTACTTC. The chain carries TRBV18 and TRBJ2-7; D is possibly TRBD2 (6 bases). CDR1 is KGHSH, CDR2 LQKENI, per germline. The germline V and J ends were trimmed by 4 bases and 5 bases, with 18 bases remaining between them. The CDR3 consists of 15 residues.